This record concerns one TCR beta chain sequence. These data belong to a study of T cells expressing NK-cell markers. This CDR3 is 16 amino acids long. The V gene's germline CDR1 is SGHDT and CDR2 YYEEEE. From its re-call of the 5' RACE reads, TCRdb lists each CDR3 protein once, without DNA. This sample lists about 460,000 distinct CDR3 sequences; its ten largest clones have approximately 1.4%. Sequencing used blood T cells: a sorted CD56 or NKG2C T cell subset, CD4+ or CD8+ T cells, or bulk PBMC T cells (not recorded which). The V and J genes are TRBV5-6 and TRBJ2-3; lacking DNA, the TRBD2 call made by TCRdb goes unchecked. The receptor's source is a woman in her forties or fifties in good health. CDR3 in amino acids: CASSLGETSPTDTQYF. Together with reference TRBV5-6 and TRBJ2-3, the CDR3 gives the full variable domain: DAGVTQSPTHLIKTRGQQVTLRCSPKSGHDTVSWYQQALGQGPQFIFQYYEEEERQRGNFPDRFSGHQFPNYSSELNVNALLLGDSALYLCASSLGETSPTDTQYFGPGTRLTVL.